Below are 21 T cell receptor beta chains sequenced from a single sample in a study of PD-1 blockade in classical Hodgkin lymphoma. Only in-frame clones appear in the TCRdb table, and some are missing; sequencing was by immunoSEQ multiplex PCR. The sample holds 24,000 or so clones, 60% to 80% seen once. Relapse after autologous stem cell transplantation occurred in every patient, and brentuximab vedotin exposure varied. The material was peripheral blood mononuclear cells (PBMCs), obtained at baseline. The receptors were gathered from a human donor with classical Hodgkin lymphoma.

The chain employs TRBV2 and TRBJ2-4; D is uncertain. The germline V gene encodes CDR1 SNHLY and CDR2 FYNNEI. Trimming took off 0 bases at V and 12 bases at J, with 15 bases between the two ends. The CDR3 runs to 14 residues. The CDR3 loop is CASSEAPMAGPQYF. The CDR3 DNA reads as TGTGCCAGCAGTGAAGCGCCTATGGCCGGGCCTCAGTACTTC.

The chain combines TRBV5-6 with TRBJ2-7; 8 nucleotides align to TRBD1. The germline V gene has CDR1 SGHDT and CDR2 YYEEEE. With V trimmed by 1 base and J by 3 bases, 9 bases remained unmatched. The CDR3 sequence is 16 residues long. The CDR3 sequence is CASSLKTGTGVYEQYF. The DNA of the CDR3 is TGTGCCAGCAGCTTGAAAACTGGGACAGGAGTCTACGAGCAGTACTTC.

V is TRBV4-2 and J is TRBJ1-3, with D perhaps TRBD1 (6 bases). Looked up from germline, CDR1 is LGHNA and CDR2 is YNFKEQ. This CDR3 has 16 amino acids. Trimming took 0 bases from V and 0 from J, leaving 9 bases between them. In DNA form, the CDR3 reads TGTGCCAGCAGCCAAGATGGGGGCTACTCTGGAAACACCATATATTTT. Amino acid sequence: CASSQDGGYSGNTIYF.

The chain recombines TRBV19 with TRBJ1-1, with D possibly TRBD1 on 6 matching bases. Trimming pared 4 bases from V and 6 bases from J, leaving 9 bases between. Germline V lookup: CDR1 LNHDA, CDR2 SQIVND (reference sequence). The CDR3 consists of 12 residues. CDR3 nucleotides: TGTGCCAGTAGTAGGTCAGGGGCTGAAGCTTTCTTT. Protein: CASSRSGAEAFF.

The rearrangement uses TRBV7-8 and TRBJ1-4, with D hard to call. The V and J ends lost 2 bases and 0 bases respectively, with 7 bases between them. The CDR3 contains 15 residues. Germline CDR1 SGHVS, CDR2 FQNEAQ. The CDR3 nucleotides are TGTGCCAGCAGCTTACTGGGTGCAACTAATGAAAAACTGTTTTTT. Its protein product is CASSLLGATNEKLFF.

J is TRBJ2-3 and V is TRBV5-4, with D perhaps given as TRBD1 or TRBD2 (6 bases each). Germline V gives CDR1 SGHNT, CDR2 YYREEE (reference sequence). The germline V and J ends were trimmed by 5 bases and 0 bases, with 13 bases remaining between them. The CDR3 runs 15 residues. The CDR3 coding sequence is TGTGCCAGCAGACCCTGGGGGGCTAGCACAGATACGCAGTATTTT. Translating it yields CASRPWGASTDTQYF.

Notes on this clone: This sample includes further DNA sequences coding for the same CDR3. The genes are TRBV5-1 and TRBJ2-5; D is perhaps TRBD2 (6 bases). Germline CDR1 and CDR2: SGHRS and YFSETQ. The CDR3 sequence is 14 residues long. Trimming pared 0 bases from V and 3 bases from J, leaving 9 bases between. The DNA for the CDR3 is TGCGCCAGCAGCTTGGTGGGAGGAAAAGAGACCCAGTACTTC. Translating it yields CASSLVGGKETQYF. Together with reference TRBV5-1 and TRBJ2-5, the CDR3 gives the full variable domain: KAGVTQTPRYLIKTRGQQVTLSCSPISGHRSVSWYQQTPGQGLQFLFEYFSETQRNKGNFPGRFSGRQFSNSRSEMNVSTLELGDSALYLCASSLVGGKETQYFGPGTRLLVL.

CDR3 DNA: TGTGCCAGCTCACCCACCCCCGGGTTCGTCAATCAGCCCCAGCATTTT. Protein sequence: CASSPTPGFVNQPQHF. The chain is built from TRBV18 and TRBJ1-5; the D is unclear. The CDR3 sequence is 16 residues long. The germline V and J ends were trimmed by 3 bases and 3 bases, with 15 bases remaining between them. The germline V gene has CDR1 KGHSH and CDR2 LQKENI.

This chain connects TRBV10-3 to TRBJ1-1; D is possibly TRBD1 (6 bases). The V end was cut by 3 bases, the J end by 3 bases, with 17 bases between. The CDR3 extends over 16 amino acids. Germline V lookup: CDR1 ENHRY, CDR2 SYGVKD. CDR3 protein: CAISDPPAGAYTEAFF. DNA for the CDR3: TGTGCCATCAGTGACCCGCCTGCAGGGGCCTACACTGAAGCTTTCTTT.

The rearrangement links TRBV6-9 to TRBJ1-1; D is unresolved. The CDR3 is made up of 13 amino acids. Germline V lookup: CDR1 MNHGY, CDR2 SVAAGI. Trimming took off 10 bases at V and 8 bases at J, with 20 bases between the two ends. For the CDR3, the DNA is TGTGCCACCTCTCGGAGAGACGGTCCCGAAGCTTTCTTT. It encodes CATSRRDGPEAFF.

CDR3 protein: CASSYPGSYGYTF. The CDR3 region has the DNA TGTGCCAGCAGTTACCCAGGGAGCTATGGCTACACCTTC. The chain uses TRBV6-6 and TRBJ1-2; a possible D gene is TRBD1 (5 bases). From germline, CDR1 is MNHNY and CDR2 SVGAGI (reference sequence). Trimming shortened V by 2 bases and J by 4 bases, and 8 bases separated the two germline ends. This CDR3 spans 13 amino acids.

The genes are TRBV4-1 and TRBJ2-2; tentatively, D is TRBD1 or TRBD2 (6 bases each). Germline lookup yields CDR1 MGHRA and CDR2 YSYEKL. This CDR3 has 15 residues. V dropped 8 bases and J dropped 5 bases, with 18 bases sitting between them. This chain's CDR3 is CASQEGGGWTGELFF. CDR3 nucleotides: TGCGCCAGCCAGGAGGGGGGCGGTTGGACCGGGGAGCTGTTTTTT.

J is TRBJ2-7 and V is TRBV11-2; weak D call: TRBD1 (6 bases). The CDR3 runs to 15 residues. The V gene's germline CDR1 is SGHAT and CDR2 FQNNGV. Trimming stripped 5 bases from V and 2 bases from J, with 16 bases between. The CDR3 bases are TGTGCCAGCAGCACCCACCCGACAGGAGCCTACGAGCAGTACTTC. This translates into CASSTHPTGAYEQYF.

This chain links TRBV7-6 with TRBJ1-3; no reliable D call. This CDR3 region has 15 residues. V was pared by 0 bases and J by 0 bases, with 6 bases between. Germline loops: CDR1 SGHVS, CDR2 FNYEAQ. CDR3 sequence: CASSLATSSGNTIYF. In nucleotides, the CDR3 is TGTGCCAGCAGCTTAGCGACGTCCTCTGGAAACACCATATATTTT.

This clone has only a few counts. CDR3 DNA: TGTGCCAGCAGCTTAGCGGTCCACAGCTCTGGGGCCAACGTCCTGACTTTC. Encoded protein: CASSLAVHSSGANVLTF. V and J are TRBV7-8 and TRBJ2-6; D gene unclear. Germline V lookup: CDR1 SGHVS, CDR2 FQNEAQ. The CDR3 runs to 17 residues. Between the trimmed V and J ends, which lost 0 bases and 0 bases, there was a span of 9 bases. Using reference TRBV7-8 and TRBJ2-6 for the parts outside the CDR3, the full variable domain is GAGVSQSPRYKVAKRGQDVALRCDPISGHVSLFWYQQALGQGPEFLTYFQNEAQLDKSGLPSDRFFAERPEGSVSTLKIQRTQQEDSAVYLCASSLAVHSSGANVLTFGAGSRLTVL.

V is TRBV11-2 and J is TRBJ2-7; 9 bases map to TRBD1. Trimming removed 1 base from V and 5 bases from J; junction bases left unmatched: 6. Per germline, CDR1 SGHAT and CDR2 FQNNGV. The CDR3 totals 15 residues. CDR3: CASSLVHRGRNEQYF. CDR3 sequence (DNA): TGTGCCAGCAGCTTAGTTCACAGGGGGCGGAACGAGCAGTACTTC. The variable domain in full, with the rest retrieved from reference TRBV11-2 and TRBJ2-7, is EAGVAQSPRYKIIEKRQSVAFWCNPISGHATLYWYQQILGQGPKLLIQFQNNGVVDDSQLPKDRFSAERLKGVDSTLKIQPAKLEDSAVYLCASSLVHRGRNEQYFGPGTRLTVT.

This clone was observed a few times. This chain joins TRBV5-4 and TRBJ2-3; no clear D gene. Germline CDR1 SGHNT, CDR2 YYREEE (reference sequence). This CDR3 spans 12 amino acids. V was shortened by 7 bases and J by 2 bases, with 8 bases between the two germline ends. The CDR3 DNA sequence: TGTGCCAGCTCCGATCTCACAGATACGCAGTATTTT. This sequence encodes CASSDLTDTQYF.

This chain links TRBV5-6 with TRBJ1-2; 8 bases match TRBD1. V trimming: 0 bases; J trimming: 5 bases; junction bases outside the gene matches: 3. The CDR3 is 14 amino acids. The germline gives CDR1 SGHDT, CDR2 YYEEEE. The CDR3 coding sequence is TGTGCCAGCAGCTTGGAAGGACAGGGTTATGGCTACACCTTC. It is translated as CASSLEGQGYGYTF.

This clone is a singleton in its sample. The genes are TRBV27 and TRBJ1-3, with TRBD1 as a possible D gene (5 bases). The germline gives CDR1 MNHEY, CDR2 SMNVEV (reference sequence). V was cut by 5 bases and J by 2 bases, with 10 bases left in between. The CDR3 is 14 amino acids. CDR3 in DNA: TGTGCCAGCAGTCCACTAGGGGCTGGAAACACCATATATTTT. Translated: CASSPLGAGNTIYF.

The V call is TRBV4-2, the J call TRBJ1-6; the D gene is possibly TRBD1 (6 bases). With 7 bases removed from V and 4 bases from J, the gap between germline ends came to 17 bases. The CDR3 covers 16 residues. The V gene's germline CDR1 is LGHNA and CDR2 YNFKEQ. CDR3 DNA sequence: TGTGCCAGCAAGGGTCAAACGGGACAATATAATTCACCCCTCCACTTT. Its translation: CASKGQTGQYNSPLHF.

This clone was detected once. The chain recombines TRBV5-1 with TRBJ1-2, with a tentative D call TRBD1 (6 bases). Trimming pared 5 bases from V and 5 bases from J, leaving 16 bases between. This CDR3 region has 14 residues. Germline loops: CDR1 SGHRS, CDR2 YFSETQ. The chain's CDR3 is CASREQGSRYGYTF. CDR3 nucleotide sequence: TGCGCCAGCAGGGAACAGGGATCTCGGTATGGCTACACCTTC.